This TCR beta chain was sequenced in a study of blood T cell repertoires in COVID-19. Study overall: Material from acute and convalescent COVID-19 was sourced from the United States, Italy and Spain.

The protocol was immunoSEQ multiplex PCR, while the TCRdb copy is restricted to in-frame clones and leaves out a portion. The sample carries about 390,000 clones, approximately 87% recorded once. The study recruited people aged 18 to 89 years across roughly 23 US areas. Participant-given clinical history determined each cohort assignment. Germline loops: CDR1 SGHTA, CDR2 FQGNSA. The CDR3 sequence is 18 residues long. V shed 3 bases and J 1 base; nucleotides not matched to a gene: 11. The gene calls are TRBV7-2 and TRBJ2-1; TRBD1 matches 8 bases. This clonotype was obtained from a woman aged 45 to 65 who had recovered from COVID-19. Sequenced sample: PBMCs or T cells enriched from blood (not recorded which). CDR3: CASSFPGRGRVSYNEQFF. The CDR3 DNA sequence: TGTGCCAGCAGCTTCCCCGGCAGGGGGCGCGTTTCCTACAATGAGCAGTTCTTC.